This TCR beta chain was sequenced during a study of T cell responses to AZD1222 COVID-19 vaccine. Study observations and caveats: Only a handful of AZD1222 recipients, six or seven in all, had baseline seropositivity. Close to half of spike-specific TCRs reportedly recognize unmutated variant regions.

The repertoire was sequenced with immunoSEQ multiplex PCR; TCRdb's copy has only in-frame clones and lacks some. The sample holds over 65,000 clones, about nine tenths seen once. This CDR3 is 12 amino acids long. Germline CDR1 SGHRS, CDR2 YFSETQ. V was trimmed by 2 bases and J by 6 bases, leaving 8 bases between them. Comments on this clone: Its matching antigen is unknown.

Some second doses came at about 4 weeks and others at about 12 weeks; these were pooled. The specimen comprised peripheral blood, sampled 28 days after the second AZD1222 dose. The receptor was isolated from an adult who received the AZD1222 COVID-19 vaccine. The chain links TRBV5-1 to TRBJ1-2, with D perhaps matching TRBD1 (5 bases). The chain's CDR3 is CASSFQGDGYTF. CDR3 coding DNA: TGCGCCAGCAGCTTTCAGGGAGATGGCTACACCTTC.